This T cell receptor beta chain was recovered during a study of shared clonotypes between healthy human individuals. Germline V gene data show CDR1 as MDHEN and CDR2 as SYDVKM. The CDR3 is 13 amino acids. V lost 6 bases and J lost 3, with 9 bases in between. Only Caucasian adults living in Nashville, Tennessee made up the donor group. General study findings and limits: Clonotypes not shared had lower generation probabilities than those common to all four donors.

As to this clone: Its antigen is undetermined.

Clones were read by immunoSEQ multiplex PCR, and TCRdb kept only the in-frame ones, dropping some. The sample has fewer than 3 million clones, approximately 90% seen once. This chain joins TRBV28 and TRBJ2-1, with D maybe TRBD2 (5 bases). Sequencing input: naive CD4+ T cells from PBMCs. Stated subset: CD45RA+ positively selected. The TCR was taken from a man aged 18-30 years in good health. Some clones in this sample may be carry-over from other donors' samples. The CDR3 spells CASRLGVYNEQFF. CDR3 nucleotides: TGTGCCAGCAGACTAGGAGTCTACAATGAGCAGTTCTTC.